This T cell receptor (beta chain) emerged from a study of blood T cell repertoires in COVID-19. The table came from immunoSEQ multiplex PCR; TCRdb's copy has only in-frame clones and leaves some out. The table includes 150,000 to 200,000 clones, 85% to 90% detected once. Trimming removed 1 base from V and 7 bases from J, with 10 bases in between. Germline CDR1 reads SGHAT; CDR2 reads FQNNGV. The CDR3 contains 13 residues. The receptor was isolated from a woman aged 40 to 49 in a cohort exposed to, infected with or recovered from COVID-19 (not recorded which). The sample was PBMCs or T cells enriched from blood (not recorded which). The V and J genes are TRBV11-2 and TRBJ1-2; D gene ambiguous. CDR3 amino acids: CASSLGFTAGYTF. DNA of the CDR3: TGTGCCAGCAGCTTAGGTTTTACAGCTGGCTACACCTTC.